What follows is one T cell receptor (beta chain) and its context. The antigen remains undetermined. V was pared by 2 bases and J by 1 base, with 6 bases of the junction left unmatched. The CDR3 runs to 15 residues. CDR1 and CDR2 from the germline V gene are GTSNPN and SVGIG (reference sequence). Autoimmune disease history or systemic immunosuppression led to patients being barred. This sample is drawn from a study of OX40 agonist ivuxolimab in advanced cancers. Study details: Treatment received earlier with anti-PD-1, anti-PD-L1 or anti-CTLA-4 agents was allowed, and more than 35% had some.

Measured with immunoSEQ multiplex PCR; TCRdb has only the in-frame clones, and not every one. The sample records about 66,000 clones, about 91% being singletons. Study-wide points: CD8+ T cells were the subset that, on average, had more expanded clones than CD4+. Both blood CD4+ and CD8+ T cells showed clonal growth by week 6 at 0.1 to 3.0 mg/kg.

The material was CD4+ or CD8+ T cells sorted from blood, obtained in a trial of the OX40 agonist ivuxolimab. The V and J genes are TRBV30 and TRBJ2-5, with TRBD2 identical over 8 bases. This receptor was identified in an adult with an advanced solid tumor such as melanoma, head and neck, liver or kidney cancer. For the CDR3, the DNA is TGTGCCTGGAGTAGGGCTAGCGGGTTCCAAGAGACCCAGTACTTC. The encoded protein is CAWSRASGFQETQYF.